Listed here are 23 T cell receptor beta chains from one sample, sequenced in a study of cytomegalovirus exposure and HLA in healthy donors. Profiling relied on immunoSEQ multiplex PCR, and the TCRdb table lists in-frame clones only, not all of them. Of around 120,000 clones listed, around 89% are singletons. The specimen sequenced was PBMCs. These receptors were obtained from a woman aged 18 to 35 in good health and CMV-seropositive.

V usage is TRBV11-2 and J usage is TRBJ2-3, with 10 bases fitting TRBD2. The ends lost 4 bases at V and 2 bases at J; junction bases unmatched: 6. Germline lookup yields CDR1 SGHAT and CDR2 FQNNGV. The CDR3 runs to 16 residues. The CDR3 protein is CASSSGLAPPTDTQYF. The CDR3 nucleotides are TGTGCCAGCAGCTCGGGACTAGCGCCTCCCACAGATACGCAGTATTTT.

This clone appeared a single time. The genes are TRBV5-4 and TRBJ2-4; D not resolved. Trimming left V 3 bases short and J 1 base short, with 11 bases between. The CDR3 covers 15 residues. Looked up from germline, CDR1 is SGHNT and CDR2 is YYREEE (reference sequence). This CDR3 reads CASSYSENAKNIQYF. CDR3 bases: TGTGCCAGCAGCTACTCGGAGAATGCCAAAAACATTCAGTACTTC.

Only one count was recorded for this clone. This chain connects TRBV5-6 to TRBJ1-3; 9 bases match TRBD1. The V gene end was trimmed by 2 bases and the J gene end by 10 bases; junction bases not matched to a gene: 4. Germline loops: CDR1 SGHDT, CDR2 YYEEEE. This CDR3 has 13 amino acids. In DNA, the CDR3 is TGTGCCAGCAGCTTAGGACAGGGGAGAACCATATATTTT. It yields the protein CASSLGQGRTIYF.

The chain carries TRBV7-3 and TRBJ2-1; 8 bases are shared with TRBD2. V was pared by 2 bases and J by 8 bases, with 11 bases of the junction left unmatched. CDR3 length: 16 residues. Germline-derived CDR1 and CDR2 are SGHTA and FQGTGA. In DNA, the CDR3 is TGTGCCAGCAGCTTAGGGACTAGTGGGGGGTGGGATGAGCAGTTCTTC. Amino acid sequence: CASSLGTSGGWDEQFF.

The chain has TRBV5-1 and TRBJ2-7; 10 nucleotides agree with TRBD2. The V segment lost 4 bases and the J segment 0 bases; nucleotides outside the gene matches: 13. The CDR3 runs 18 residues. Germline lookup yields CDR1 SGHRS and CDR2 YFSETQ. CDR3 sequence reads: CASSREGLKRGGSYEQYF. In DNA, the CDR3 is TGCGCCAGCAGCCGGGAGGGGTTGAAGCGGGGGGGCTCCTACGAGCAGTACTTC.

The CDR3 sequence is CASSVRGLSTDTQYF. The CDR3 region has the DNA TGTGCCAGCAGTGTGAGGGGGCTAAGCACAGATACGCAGTATTTT. The chain is built from TRBV2 and TRBJ2-3, with 7 bases that match TRBD1. Germline CDR1 SNHLY, CDR2 FYNNEI. J was trimmed by 0 bases and V by 4 bases; bases with no gene match: 4. The CDR3 has 15 residues.

CDR3 sequence (DNA): TGCGCCAGCAGTAAGGGGGCGAACTATGGCTACACCTTC. Translated: CASSKGANYGYTF. The chain combines TRBV5-1 with TRBJ1-2; TRBD1 matches at 7 bases. CDR3 length: 13 residues. Trimming removed 5 bases from V and 2 bases from J; junction bases left unmatched: 3. Looked up from germline, CDR1 is SGHRS and CDR2 is YFSETQ.

This chain uses TRBV7-3 with TRBJ1-1; D is undetermined. CDR1 is SGHTA and CDR2 is FQGTGA in the germline V gene. V was clipped by 2 bases and J by 1 base, with 5 bases between them. This CDR3 region has 13 residues. Here the CDR3 DNA reads TGTGCCAGCAGCTTACGGGGGAACACTGAAGCTTTCTTT. The encoded protein is CASSLRGNTEAFF.

The V call is TRBV7-3, the J call TRBJ2-3, with 7 bases aligning to TRBD2. CDR3 length: 17 residues. Germline CDR1 is SGHTA and CDR2 is FQGTGA. Germline trimming cut 5 bases from V and 0 bases from J; bases unmatched to any gene: 11. CDR3 in DNA: TGTGCCAGCAGCCCGTCTCCGGAACTAGCGAGCACAGATACGCAGTATTTT. It codes for CASSPSPELASTDTQYF.

This clone was seen only once. This chain joins TRBV28 and TRBJ1-5; TRBD1 is a possible D gene (5 bases). Between the trimmed V and J ends, which lost 2 bases and 3 bases, there was a span of 8 bases. This CDR3 region has 14 residues. Germline loops: CDR1 MDHEN, CDR2 SYDVKM. Here the CDR3 reads CASSLVTANQPQHF. The CDR3 DNA sequence: TGTGCCAGCAGTTTAGTGACAGCCAATCAGCCCCAGCATTTT.

The chain recombines TRBV5-1 with TRBJ1-6; D possibly corresponds to TRBD1 (5 bases). Germline CDR1 SGHRS, CDR2 YFSETQ. Trimming left V 2 bases short and J 7 bases short, with 13 bases between. The CDR3 sequence is 15 residues long. CDR3 sequence reads: CASSLAQGGNSPLHF. In DNA, the CDR3 is TGCGCCAGCAGCTTAGCTCAGGGTGGCAATTCACCCCTCCACTTT.

The chain joins TRBV29-1 to TRBJ2-1; 10 bases line up with TRBD1. The CDR3 runs to 13 residues. Trimming took 7 bases from V and 1 from J; bases not matched to a gene: 1. In germline, CDR1 is SQVTM, CDR2 ANQGSEA. The DNA of the CDR3 is TGCAGCGCGGACAGGGGGTCCTACAATGAGCAGTTCTTC. Amino acid sequence: CSADRGSYNEQFF.

The rearrangement uses TRBV18 and TRBJ1-1; 8 bases are shared with TRBD1. The CDR3 spans 16 residues. V lost 0 bases to trimming and J lost 0 bases; unmatched junction nucleotides: 3. The germline V gene encodes CDR1 KGHSH and CDR2 LQKENI. CDR3 sequence (DNA): TGTGCCAGCTCACCACCGGGGGGACAGGTGAACACTGAAGCTTTCTTT. This gives the protein CASSPPGGQVNTEAFF.

The chain has TRBV7-9 and TRBJ1-5; D gene uncertain. V dropped 1 base and J dropped 4 bases, with 11 bases sitting between them. Germline loops: CDR1 SEHNR, CDR2 FQNEAQ (reference sequence). This CDR3 spans 15 amino acids. This CDR3 is CASSLDYRENQPQHF. The DNA of the CDR3 is TGTGCCAGCAGCTTAGATTACAGAGAGAATCAGCCCCAGCATTTT.

The chain carries TRBV28 and TRBJ2-3; TRBD2 is a possible D gene (6 bases). CDR1 MDHEN and CDR2 SYDVKM come from the germline V gene. Trimming cost V 2 bases and J 2 bases, with 11 bases left between them. CDR3 size: 15 residues. CDR3 DNA: TGTGCCAGCAGTTTAGGTGGGGGGAACACAGATACGCAGTATTTT. Translating it yields CASSLGGGNTDTQYF.

The chain joins TRBV15 to TRBJ2-1; possible D gene TRBD2, 7 bases. Looked up from germline, CDR1 is LNHNV and CDR2 is YYDKDF (reference sequence). The CDR3 covers 18 residues. V was clipped by 1 base and J by 8 bases, with 24 bases between them. CDR3: CATSRALLEWEGGYEQFF. The CDR3 DNA sequence: TGTGCCACCAGCAGAGCCCTACTTGAATGGGAGGGGGGGTATGAGCAGTTCTTC.

The chain couples TRBV4-1 to TRBJ2-5, with TRBD1 matching 9 bases. CDR3 length: 17 amino acids. V dropped 1 base and J dropped 0; count of bases not matched to a gene: 6. Germline loops: CDR1 MGHRA, CDR2 YSYEKL. CDR3 DNA: TGCGCCAGCAGCCAAGGGGGAGGACAGGGGTACCAAGAGACCCAGTACTTC. Protein: CASSQGGGQGYQETQYF.

This clone was observed a handful of times. The chain combines TRBV6-6 with TRBJ1-2; D perhaps matches TRBD1 (5 bases). V lost 5 bases and J 7 bases, leaving 20 bases between the germline ends. Germline assignment: CDR1 MNHNY and CDR2 SVGAGI (reference sequence). The CDR3 is 15 residues long. The CDR3 DNA is TGTGCCAGCAGTCGACATGGGACGGAGGGGACTGGCTACACCTTC. Translation: CASSRHGTEGTGYTF.

V is TRBV29-1 and J is TRBJ2-4, with 8 bases matching TRBD1. Germline loops: CDR1 SQVTM, CDR2 ANQGSEA. Losses at the gene ends were 0 bases for V and 7 bases for J; bases not matched to a gene: 5. The CDR3 length is 14 residues. The CDR3 region is CSVEELRGRNIQYF. The CDR3 DNA follows: TGCAGCGTTGAAGAACTCAGGGGGCGGAACATTCAGTACTTC.

The chain carries TRBV9 and TRBJ2-2, with D tentatively TRBD1 (8 bases). Germline values: CDR1 SGDLS, CDR2 YYNGEE. The germline V and J ends were trimmed by 3 bases and 5 bases, with 20 bases remaining between them. This CDR3 has 17 residues. The CDR3, as DNA: TGTGCCAGCAGCGCACAGGGGGGGGGCCGGATTACCGGGGAGCTGTTTTTT. This sequence encodes CASSAQGGGRITGELFF.

The chain carries TRBV19 and TRBJ1-5; tentative D call: TRBD1 (6 bases). CDR1 LNHDA and CDR2 SQIVND come from the germline V gene (reference sequence). The CDR3 runs 15 residues. The V end lost 5 bases, the J end lost 0 bases, and 11 bases lay between the germline ends. CDR3 amino acids: CASSEQGPSNQPQHF. The CDR3 bases are TGTGCCAGTAGTGAACAGGGACCTAGCAATCAGCCCCAGCATTTT.

To note about this clone: The identical CDR3 is also encoded by other nucleotide sequences in the sample. The chain links TRBV9 to TRBJ1-5; D is ambiguous. This CDR3 has 13 amino acids. Trimming left V 0 bases short and J 4 bases short, with 5 bases between. Germline loops: CDR1 SGDLS, CDR2 YYNGEE. CDR3 DNA: TGTGCCAGCAGCGTAGACGGGAATCAGCCCCAGCATTTT. It encodes CASSVDGNQPQHF.

V and J are TRBV5-5 and TRBJ2-1; D is perhaps TRBD1 (6 bases). Germline CDR1 is SGHKS and CDR2 is YYEKEE (reference sequence). The CDR3 runs 12 residues. Trimming removed 6 bases from V and 6 bases from J, with 10 bases in between. The CDR3 sequence: CASTRGGNEQFF. The CDR3 DNA sequence: TGTGCCAGCACTCGAGGGGGCAATGAGCAGTTCTTC.